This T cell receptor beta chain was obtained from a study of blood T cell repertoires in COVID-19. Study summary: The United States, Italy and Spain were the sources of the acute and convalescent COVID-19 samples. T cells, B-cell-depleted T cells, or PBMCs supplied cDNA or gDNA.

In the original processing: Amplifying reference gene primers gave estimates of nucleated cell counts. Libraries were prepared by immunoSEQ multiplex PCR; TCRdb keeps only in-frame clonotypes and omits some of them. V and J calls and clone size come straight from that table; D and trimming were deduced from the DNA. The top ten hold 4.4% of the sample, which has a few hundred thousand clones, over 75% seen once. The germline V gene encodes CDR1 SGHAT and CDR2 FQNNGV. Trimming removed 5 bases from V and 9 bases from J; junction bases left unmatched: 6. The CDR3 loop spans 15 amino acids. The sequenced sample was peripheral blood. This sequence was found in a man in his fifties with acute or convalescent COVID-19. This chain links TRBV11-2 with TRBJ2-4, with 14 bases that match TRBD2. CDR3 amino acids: CASSRLTSGGGIQYF. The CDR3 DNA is TGTGCCAGCAGCCGCCTGACTAGCGGGGGGGGCATTCAGTACTTC.